This T cell receptor beta chain is drawn from a study of regulatory T cells in long-lasting Graves disease (dated by TCRdb to the early 2020s). Context from the whole study: Patients with newly diagnosed Graves' disease had been on antithyroid drugs for under 3 months. This study used TCR sequencing and RNA sequencing of peripheral blood to compare persistent Graves' disease patients against newly diagnosed Graves' disease patients. The study was conducted in China and was registered as a clinical trial. A total of some 35 samples underwent TCR sequencing: 13 from persistent and about 20 from newly diagnosed Graves' disease patients. What the study reported, not specific to this receptor: TRBV28, TRBJ1-2 and TRBJ2-5 were preferentially used in persistent disease, while TRBV20-1 and TRBJ2-1 were favored in newly diagnosed disease. Only the TCR beta chain was sequenced and analyzed. More public clonotypes were shared among persistent patients (roughly 2,900) than among newly diagnosed patients (just under 1,000). Persistent Graves' disease patients showed lower TCR Shannon entropy and fewer highly expanded clones than newly diagnosed patients, suggesting clonal expansion. The small sample size was acknowledged by the authors as a limitation that may reduce accuracy. Because the primary lesion, thyroid tissue, could not be accessed, the study looked at peripheral blood alone.

This clonotype has at least ten counts. What antigen it recognizes has not been identified. Nothing much larger sits one base from this clone, and base qualities are not available. To prepare the library, multiplex PCR was applied. The sequencing machine was an Illumina HiSeq 4000. TCR beta libraries were built with iRepertoire HTBI primers and Arm-PCR amplification of CDR3 regions. Before sequencing, the PCR products underwent gel purification. The paper's processing steps were these. A total of roughly 65 TRBV and some 15 TRBJ segments were identified across samples and were used for gene usage analysis of CDR3 amino acid clonotypes. COPE and FqMerger were used to merge filtered high-quality paired reads into contigs. BLAST was used to align contigs to IMGT TRBV, TRBD and TRBJ reference genes, and CDR3 was defined according to IMGT. Any clonotype with a frequency above 0.1% was classified as a highly expanded clone. Shannon entropy was used to measure repertoire diversity, and the Gini coefficient was used to measure V-J evenness. A clonotype found in more than one individual was treated as public. Clones were called with MiXCR by TCRdb after fastp trimmed the public reads at Q25, and only in-frame beta chains were retained. One record per CDR3 amino acid sequence lists the most common genes and DNA. For this entry, the V and J calls and clone size follow TCRdb and not the study's own pipeline. The sample contains 400,000 to 550,000 distinct CDR3 sequences, about 15% of them found a single time. 20% to 25% of the sample is in the top ten clones.

From cysteine to phenylalanine, the CDR3 is 14 amino acids long. The entry retains the CDR3 DNA only, 42 bases that are in frame from base 1. The germline V gene (reference sequence) specifies DFQATT as CDR1 and SNEGSKA as CDR2. V gives up 3 bases and J gives up 2 bases, and the segment between their germline ends measures 12 bases. The time point label corresponds to: newly diagnosed GD, antithyroid drugs for less than 3 months. For both TCR sequencing and RNA sequencing, RNA was extracted from PBMCs in TRIzol. The diagnosis of Graves' disease was made according to American Thyroid Association guidelines. Patients for the study were recruited at an endocrinology department in Xi'an, China. From each patient, 7.5 to 9.5 milliliters of peripheral blood was collected into an EDTA anticoagulant tube. PBMCs were isolated by Ficoll Paque Plus density gradient separation without further T cell sorting. RNA quality was checked with an Agilent 2100 Bioanalyzer and agarose gel, and concentration with a NanoDrop 2000.

This sample was shared with a second study, whose subject was T cells in Graves' hyperthyroidism and ophthalmopathy. The second study reports: Graves' hyperthyroidism was defined as stable when no progression to ophthalmopathy occurred over 18 months of follow-up. Hyperthyroidism patients were aged 18 to 65 years and newly diagnosed, with disease duration of less than 2 months. The study excluded patients with uncontrolled infections, other autoimmune diseases, pregnancy or lactation. Diagnoses were established on the basis of clinical symptoms, serum thyroxine and TRAb, thyroid ultrasound, and orbital computed tomography. The first round of RT-PCR for the TCR CDR3 was performed with the HTBI primer set and the Qiagen OneStep RT-PCR kit. Most expanded thyroid clonotypes (frequency above 0.001) were also detected in blood, a finding suggesting that blood repertoires may reflect thyroid immune responses. A model built on a 13 V-J signature distinguished ophthalmopathy from stable hyperthyroidism, reaching roughly 88% sensitivity and 81.08% specificity in cross-validation and 80%/75% in testing. In validation, progression to ophthalmopathy was predicted by the model with about 70% sensitivity and just over 72% specificity, a median of 6.5 months before onset. To identify TCR V-J signatures that set the groups apart, the researchers used a discovery cohort of about a hundred patients, made up of under 50 with Graves' ophthalmopathy and 55 to 65 with stable Graves' hyperthyroidism. An independent validation cohort of some 18 hyperthyroidism patients and 15 or so patients who later progressed to ophthalmopathy tested prospective prediction of ophthalmopathy. The 75 to 100 discovery patients were randomly divided into training and test sets at a 7:3 ratio. The study also compared thyroid tissue and blood T-cell repertoires from a handful of Graves' hyperthyroidism patients. Once sampling was done, hyperthyroidism patients were given methimazole at a starting dose of 30 mg daily, whereas ophthalmopathy patients were given high-dose intravenous methylprednisolone. Libraries were constructed in a second round of multiplex PCR, after which size selection and purification were carried out. Paired-end sequencing of the libraries was performed with 100 bp reads on an Illumina HiSeq2000. SOAPnuke was used to process the raw data, removing reads that contained adapters or uncalled bases, had a mean Phred below 15, or lacked an exact match to the constant primer or identifier. High-quality paired reads were merged using COPE v1.2.5, and each unique nucleotide sequence was defined as a clonotype. MiTCR v1.1 was used to align the clonotypes against IMGT TRBV, TRBD and TRBJ reference segments. The analysis was restricted to V-J combinations with a frequency above 0.0001, which together covered 99% to 99.2% of the repertoires. A TCS score was defined as the ratio of F50 (clonal expansion) to E x V (chaos), with BLOSUM62-based TCRdist applied between CDR3 peptides within each V-J. Welch's t-statistics and random forest reduced fewer than 600 V-J features to 10 to 15, which were used in a naive Bayes classifier (R e1071). No statistical method was used to set the sample size in advance, and investigators knew the group allocation. TCR Vbeta CDR3 sequencing of some 140 peripheral blood samples (approximately 44 ophthalmopathy, roughly 74 hyperthyroidism and some 17 progressor patients) is reported in the paper.

Material: peripheral blood mononuclear cells (PBMCs), obtained at new diagnosis, from a patient treated with antithyroid drugs. This receptor was taken from a woman younger than 35 with Graves disease. Donor details come from another sample of the same person, matched by shared clones. The rearranged chain carries TRBV20-1 and TRBJ2-3, with no reliable assignment of the D segment. The nucleotides are TGCAGTGCTAGGGGATGGGAAATCACAGATACGCAGTATTTT. This sequence encodes CSARGWEITDTQYF.